This T cell receptor beta chain was captured in a study of neurological immune-mediated disorders. This clonotype was counted many times. Template-switch 5'RACE cDNA synthesis added a 10-nucleotide unique molecular identifier. Via MiXCR, TCRdb re-called the 5' RACE reads, giving one row per CDR3 protein. This sample yields about 21,000 distinct CDR3 sequences, of which about 6% are seen a single time; roughly 43% belongs to the top ten. There were approximately 900,000 CD4+ or CD8+ T cells used in the sorted libraries. Trimming cost V 6 bases and J 5 bases; bases outside gene matches: 4. This CDR3 region has 15 residues. Germline V CDR1 and CDR2: SEHNR, FQNEAQ (reference sequence).

The V gene is TRBV7-9, the J gene TRBJ2-2; 12 nucleotides line up with TRBD1. The clonotype comes from a man aged 18 to 30 in good health. Sample: CD8+ T cells from blood. The CDR3: CASRSGQGATGELFF. As DNA, the CDR3 is TGTGCCAGCAGATCGGGACAGGGGGCGACCGGGGAGCTGTTTTTT.